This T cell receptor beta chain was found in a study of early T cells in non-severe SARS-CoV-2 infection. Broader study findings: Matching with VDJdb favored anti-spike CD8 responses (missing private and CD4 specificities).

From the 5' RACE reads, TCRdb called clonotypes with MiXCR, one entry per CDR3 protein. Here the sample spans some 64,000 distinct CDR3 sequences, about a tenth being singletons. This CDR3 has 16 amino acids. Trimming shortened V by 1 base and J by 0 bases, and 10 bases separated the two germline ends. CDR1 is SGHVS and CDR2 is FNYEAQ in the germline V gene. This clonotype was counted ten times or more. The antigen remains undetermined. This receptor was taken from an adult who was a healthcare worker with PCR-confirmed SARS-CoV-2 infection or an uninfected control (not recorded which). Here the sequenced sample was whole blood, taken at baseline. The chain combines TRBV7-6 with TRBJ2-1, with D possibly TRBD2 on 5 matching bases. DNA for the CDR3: TGTGCCAGCAGCTTAGTTGCGGGTGGCTCCTACAATGAGCAGTTCTTC. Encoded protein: CASSLVAGGSYNEQFF.